This T cell receptor (beta chain) stems from a study of vaccination effects on CD4 cells after COVID-19. Study outcomes and limitations: From healthy vaccinees, only 1 of 255 vaccine-induced clones also reacted to common cold coronaviruses.

The data were produced by immunoSEQ multiplex PCR, yet TCRdb's version contains in-frame clones alone and is incomplete. The sample has roughly 76,000 clones, 74% seen once; the top ten hold roughly 1.7%. V lost 3 bases, J lost 0 bases, and 2 bases stayed unmatched. There are 17 residues in the CDR3. The germline V gene has CDR1 SGHTA and CDR2 FQGNSA. Sequencing followed a ViraFEST assay step that expanded antigen-specific CD4+ T cells with viral peptide pools. Upon completion of 10 to 11 days in culture, CD4+ T cells were isolated. Regarding this clone: Its target is unknown.

The sequenced sample was CD4+ T cells from PBMCs cultured with HCoV-229E spike peptides, obtained before COVID-19 vaccination. The chain joins TRBV7-2 to TRBJ2-6; TRBD1 aligns across 10 bases. The clonotype was recovered from a human donor who received a COVID-19 vaccine. CDR3 DNA sequence: TGTGCCAGCAGCTTGGGACAGGGGTTCTCTGGGGCCAACGTCCTGACTTTC. Its protein product is CASSLGQGFSGANVLTF.